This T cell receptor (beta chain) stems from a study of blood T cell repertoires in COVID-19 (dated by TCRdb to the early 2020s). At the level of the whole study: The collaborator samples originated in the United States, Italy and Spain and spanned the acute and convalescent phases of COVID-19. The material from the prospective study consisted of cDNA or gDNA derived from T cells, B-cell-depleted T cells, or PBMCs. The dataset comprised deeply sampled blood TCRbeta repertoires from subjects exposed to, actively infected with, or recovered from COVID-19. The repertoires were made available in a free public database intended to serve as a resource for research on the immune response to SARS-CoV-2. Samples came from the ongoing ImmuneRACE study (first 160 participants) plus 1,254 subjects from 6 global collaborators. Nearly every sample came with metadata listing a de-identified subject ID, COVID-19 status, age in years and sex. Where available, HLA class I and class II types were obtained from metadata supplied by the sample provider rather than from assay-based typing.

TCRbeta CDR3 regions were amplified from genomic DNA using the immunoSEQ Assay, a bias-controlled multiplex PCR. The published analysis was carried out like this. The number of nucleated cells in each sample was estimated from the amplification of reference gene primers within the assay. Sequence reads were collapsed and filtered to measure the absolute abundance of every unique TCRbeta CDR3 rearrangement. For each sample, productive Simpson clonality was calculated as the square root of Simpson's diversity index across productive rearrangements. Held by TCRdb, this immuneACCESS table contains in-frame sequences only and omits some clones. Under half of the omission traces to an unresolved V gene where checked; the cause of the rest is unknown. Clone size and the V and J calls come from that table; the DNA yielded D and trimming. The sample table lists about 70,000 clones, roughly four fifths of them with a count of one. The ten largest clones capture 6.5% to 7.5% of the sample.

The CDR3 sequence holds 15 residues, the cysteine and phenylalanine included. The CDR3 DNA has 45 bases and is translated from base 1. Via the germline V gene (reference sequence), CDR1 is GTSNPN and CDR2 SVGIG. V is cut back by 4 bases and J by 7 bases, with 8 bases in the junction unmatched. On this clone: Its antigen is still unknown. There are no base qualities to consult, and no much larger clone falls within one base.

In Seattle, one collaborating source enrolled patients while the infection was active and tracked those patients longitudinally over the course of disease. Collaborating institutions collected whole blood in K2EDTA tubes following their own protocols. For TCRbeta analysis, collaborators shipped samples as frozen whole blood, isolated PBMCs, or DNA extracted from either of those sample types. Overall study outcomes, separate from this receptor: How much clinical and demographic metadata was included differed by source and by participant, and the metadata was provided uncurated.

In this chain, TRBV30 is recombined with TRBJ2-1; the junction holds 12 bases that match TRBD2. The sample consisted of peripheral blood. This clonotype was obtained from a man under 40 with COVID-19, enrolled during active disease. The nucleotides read TGTGCCTGGACTAGCGGGAGGGTAGTAGGAAATGAGCAGTTCTTC. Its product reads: CAWTSGRVVGNEQFF.